The clone carrying this T cell receptor (beta chain) has a single count. Its antigen is unknown. Germline CDR1 reads SGHTA; CDR2 reads FQGNSA. The CDR3 is made up of 17 amino acids. V lost 1 base and J lost 0, with 14 bases in between. These data are taken from a study of post-analysis software for immune sequencing data. Built from TCR beta cDNA, the libraries had unique molecular identifiers in them. Via MiXCR, TCRdb re-called the PCR reads, giving one row per CDR3 protein. The data show approximately 630,000 distinct CDR3 sequences, with roughly three fifths seen just once and about 11% held by the top ten. General observations from the study: About 5 TRBV segments occurring more often in patients than controls included TRBV5-6, TRBV5-1 and TRBV20-1. Samples from a shared batch, those prepared together, strongly co-clustered by F measure. For normalized Chao1 diversity, multiple sclerosis patients scored significantly lower than controls did.

The rearrangement links TRBV7-2 to TRBJ2-3, with a possible D match to TRBD1 (6 bases). The clonotype was recovered from a girl aged 2-10 years with multiple sclerosis. The specimen sequenced was blood. CDR3 in amino acids: CASSLDFTGFSTDTQYF. As DNA, the CDR3 is TGTGCCAGCAGCTTAGACTTTACAGGGTTCAGCACAGATACGCAGTATTTT.